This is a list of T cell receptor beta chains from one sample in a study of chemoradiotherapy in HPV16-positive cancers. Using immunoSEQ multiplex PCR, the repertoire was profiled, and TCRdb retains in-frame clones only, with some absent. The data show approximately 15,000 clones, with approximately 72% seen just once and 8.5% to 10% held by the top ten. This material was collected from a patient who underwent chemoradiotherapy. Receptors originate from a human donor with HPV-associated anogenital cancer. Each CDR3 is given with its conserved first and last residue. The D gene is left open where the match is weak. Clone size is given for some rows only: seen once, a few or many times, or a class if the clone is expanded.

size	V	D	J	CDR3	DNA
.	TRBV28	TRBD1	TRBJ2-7	CASTYAGGTGGFEQYF	TGTGCCAGCACTTATGCGGGCGGGACAGGGGGTTTCGAGCAGTACTTC
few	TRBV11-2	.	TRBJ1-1	CASSLGTDTEAFF	TGTGCCAGCAGTCTCGGGACGGACACTGAAGCTTTCTTT
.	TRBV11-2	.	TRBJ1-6	CASSLVNGGRNSPLHF	TGTGCCAGCAGCTTGGTAAACGGTGGCCGGAATTCACCCCTCCACTTT
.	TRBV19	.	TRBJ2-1	CASSGLADYNEQFF	TGTGCCAGTAGTGGGCTAGCTGATTACAATGAGCAGTTCTTC
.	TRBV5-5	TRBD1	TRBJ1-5	CASSSGTGNQPQHF	TGTGCCAGCAGCTCCGGGACAGGTAATCAGCCCCAGCATTTT
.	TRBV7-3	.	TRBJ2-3	CASSLNSDGGQYF	TGTGCCAGCAGCTTAAACTCGGACGGGGGGCAGTATTTT
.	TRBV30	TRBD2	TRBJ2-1	CAWSRLAGGYEQFF	TGTGCCTGGAGTCGACTAGCGGGAGGTTATGAGCAGTTCTTC
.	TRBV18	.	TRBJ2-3	CASSPGAVSTDTQYF	TGTGCCAGCTCACCTGGGGCCGTCTCCACAGATACGCAGTATTTT
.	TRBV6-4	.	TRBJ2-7	CASSARVGAYEQYF	TGTGCCAGCAGTGCCCGGGTCGGAGCCTACGAGCAGTACTTC
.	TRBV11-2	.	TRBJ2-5	CASSLDRETQYF	TGTGCCAGCAGCTTAGATAGAGAGACCCAGTACTTC
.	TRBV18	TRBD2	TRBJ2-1	CASSLLAAYNEQFF	TGTGCCAGCTCACTACTAGCGGCTTACAATGAGCAGTTCTTC
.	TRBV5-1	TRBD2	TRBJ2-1	CASSMEREKYNEQFF	TGCGCCAGCAGCATGGAGCGGGAGAAATACAATGAGCAGTTCTTC
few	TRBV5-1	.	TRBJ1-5	CASSEGRDNQPQHF	TGCGCCAGCAGTGAGGGGAGGGACAATCAGCCCCAGCATTTT
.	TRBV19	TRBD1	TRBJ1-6	CASSSRQGRSPLHF	TGTGCCAGTAGTAGCAGACAGGGAAGATCACCCCTCCACTTT
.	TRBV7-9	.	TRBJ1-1	CASSPHQNTEAFF	TGTGCCAGCAGCCCACATCAGAACACTGAAGCTTTCTTT
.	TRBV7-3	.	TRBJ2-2	CASSPQGRELFF	TGTGCCAGCAGCCCCCAGGGCAGGGAGCTGTTTTTT
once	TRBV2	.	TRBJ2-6	CALSPGQNSGANVLTF	TGTGCCCTCTCCCCCGGACAGAACTCTGGGGCCAACGTCCTGACTTTC